One and the same sample provided the 25 T cell receptor beta chains below, sequenced in a study of beta chain features in type 1 diabetes. The study, taken as a whole, reports: When Type 1 diabetes patients were examined, their TCRB CDR3s proved moderately but significantly shorter in all four CD4+ subsets.

The sequenced template was cDNA made from the entire isolated RNA. Profiled with immunoSEQ multiplex PCR; TCRdb holds only in-frame clones, not every one. The data contain 250,000 to 300,000 clones, 13% to 15% of them seen just once; the ten biggest clones take up 0.017%. Which antigens these TCRs recognize remains unknown. The sequencing sample was made of naive CD4+ T cells from blood. The receptors were sampled from a man aged 25-45 years with type 1 diabetes.

This clone was seen a few times. The chain couples TRBV7-6 to TRBJ2-5, with D perhaps TRBD2 (7 bases). Between the trimmed V and J ends, which lost 1 base and 4 bases, there was a span of 13 bases. CDR1 and CDR2 from the germline V gene are SGHVS and FNYEAQ. This CDR3 has 15 amino acids. The DNA of the CDR3 is TGTGCCAGCAGCTTAGGGGGGGGCTCGGGAGAGACCCAGTACTTC. Protein: CASSLGGGSGETQYF.

The rearrangement links TRBV18 to TRBJ2-5, with 7 nucleotides matching TRBD2. Trimming took 1 base from V and 4 from J; bases not matched to a gene: 6. CDR1 and CDR2 from the germline V gene are KGHSH and LQKENI. The CDR3 runs to 15 residues. In nucleotides, the CDR3 is TGTGCCAGCTCACCACGGCCGGGGGGTGCAGAGACCCAGTACTTC. Protein sequence: CASSPRPGGAETQYF. The full variable domain, completed using reference TRBV18 and TRBJ2-5, is NAGVMQNPRHLVRRRGQEARLRCSPMKGHSHVYWYRQLPEEGLKFMVYLQKENIIDESGMPKERFSAEFPKEGPSILRIQQVVRGDSAAYFCASSPRPGGAETQYFGPGTRLLVL.

The chain joins TRBV9 to TRBJ1-1; tentatively, D is TRBD1 (5 bases). Per the germline V gene, CDR1 is SGDLS and CDR2 is YYNGEE. Trimming cost V 3 bases and J 2 bases, with 14 bases left between them. The CDR3 length is 15 residues. CDR3 DNA: TGTGCCAGCAGCGCCCAGGACACACGAAACACTGAAGCTTTCTTT. Encoded protein: CASSAQDTRNTEAFF.

This chain uses TRBV4-2 with TRBJ1-4, with a tentative D call TRBD1 (5 bases). This CDR3 has 14 residues. Germline values: CDR1 LGHNA, CDR2 YNFKEQ. V gave up 4 bases and J gave up 6 bases, with 12 bases separating them. CDR3 sequence (DNA): TGTGCCAGCAGCCCGGGGGGAGTCGATGAAAAACTGTTTTTT. Its protein is CASSPGGVDEKLFF.

The table lists this clone with a few counts. This chain connects TRBV19 to TRBJ1-5, with no clear D. Deletions cut 6 bases from V and 3 bases from J, with 9 bases between. This CDR3 comprises 13 residues. CDR1 LNHDA and CDR2 SQIVND come from the germline V gene (reference sequence). CDR3 in DNA: TGTGCCAGTAGACCCGACAACAATCAGCCCCAGCATTTT. Its translation is CASRPDNNQPQHF.

The V and J genes are TRBV25-1 and TRBJ2-1; the D gene is possibly TRBD2 (6 bases). Germline CDR1 reads MGHDK; CDR2 reads SYGVNS. With 6 bases removed from V and 9 bases from J, the gap between germline ends came to 18 bases. The CDR3 has 14 residues. The CDR3 region is CASRLSGDSGEQFF. CDR3 DNA sequence: TGTGCCAGCAGGTTATCGGGGGACTCGGGTGAGCAGTTCTTC.

The V and J genes are TRBV2 and TRBJ2-1, with TRBD2 as a possible D gene (6 bases). Germline assignment: CDR1 SNHLY and CDR2 FYNNEI. Trimming pared 8 bases from V and 5 bases from J, leaving 13 bases between. The CDR3 runs 13 residues. The CDR3 sequence is CASFREYDNEQFF. CDR3 bases: TGTGCCAGCTTCCGGGAGTATGACAATGAGCAGTTCTTC.

V gene TRBV9 combines with J gene TRBJ2-3, with D perhaps TRBD1 (6 bases). Germline V gives CDR1 SGDLS, CDR2 YYNGEE. V lost 7 bases and J lost 2, with 11 bases in between. The CDR3 consists of 13 residues. CDR3 residues: CASGTGTTDTQYF. In DNA form, the CDR3 reads TGTGCCAGCGGTACAGGGACCACAGATACGCAGTATTTT.

The J gene is TRBJ1-2, the V gene TRBV29-1; 7 bases are shared with TRBD1. The germline V gene encodes CDR1 SQVTM and CDR2 ANQGSEA. The CDR3 totals 12 residues. The junction had 5 bases not matched to a gene; V was cut back by 6 bases and J by 4 bases. The DNA of the CDR3 is TGCAGCGTGGTCTGGGACAGCTATGGCTACACCTTC. Protein product: CSVVWDSYGYTF. The full variable domain, its missing parts supplied by reference TRBV29-1 and TRBJ1-2, is SAVISQKPSRDICQRGTSLTIQCQVDSQVTMMFWYRQQPGQSLTLIATANQGSEATYESGFVIDKFPISRPNLTFSTLTVSNMSPEDSSIYLCSVVWDSYGYTFGSGTRLTVV.

This clone occurred many times. The V gene is TRBV13, the J gene TRBJ2-5; perhaps TRBD2 as D (5 bases). In germline, CDR1 is PRHDT, CDR2 FYEKMQ (reference sequence). The V gene lost 5 bases and the J gene lost 4 bases, with 14 bases spanning the gap. This CDR3 contains 14 residues. CDR3 loop: CASSGFGIGETQYF. The CDR3 region has the DNA TGTGCCAGCAGCGGCTTCGGGATAGGAGAGACCCAGTACTTC. Full variable domain (missing parts from reference TRBV13 and TRBJ2-5): AAGVIQSPRHLIKEKRETATLKCYPIPRHDTVYWYQQGPGQDPQFLISFYEKMQSDKGSIPDRFSAQQFSDYHSELNMSSLELGDSALYFCASSGFGIGETQYFGPGTRLLVL.

This clone was counted between two and nine times. The rearrangement joins TRBV28 to TRBJ2-3; possibly TRBD2 for D (6 bases). The germline CDR1 and CDR2 sequences are MDHEN and SYDVKM. V lost 6 bases and J 2 bases, leaving 12 bases between the germline ends. There are 14 residues in the CDR3. The CDR3 loop reads CASRSGGNTDTQYF. The DNA for the CDR3 is TGTGCCAGCAGATCGGGCGGGAACACAGATACGCAGTATTTT.

The J gene is TRBJ2-7, the V gene TRBV30; D possibly corresponds to TRBD2 (6 bases). CDR1 and CDR2 (germline): GTSNPN, SVGIG (reference sequence). The length of the CDR3 is 13 residues. The germline V and J ends were trimmed by 5 bases and 7 bases, with 18 bases remaining between them. CDR3 nucleotides: TGTGCCTGGGAAGCGGGTACCTCTGGGGAGCAGTACTTC. Encoded protein: CAWEAGTSGEQYF.

The rearrangement links TRBV11-1 to TRBJ2-3; the match to TRBD2 covers 7 bases. The junction had 0 bases not matched to a gene; V was cut back by 3 bases and J by 6 bases. The CDR3 is 12 residues long. The germline V gene encodes CDR1 SGHAT and CDR2 FQDESV (reference sequence). DNA for the CDR3: TGTGCCAGCAGCTTGGGAGGGGATACGCAGTATTTT. It encodes CASSLGGDTQYF.

The chain links TRBV7-9 to TRBJ2-5; 14 bases fit TRBD2. Trimming took 6 bases from V and 2 from J; bases not matched to a gene: 5. Germline values: CDR1 SEHNR, CDR2 FQNEAQ (reference sequence). The CDR3 contains 16 residues. Here the CDR3 reads CASRGTSGSLQETQYF. The CDR3 bases are TGTGCCAGCAGGGGGACTAGCGGGAGTCTACAAGAGACCCAGTACTTC.

This clone appeared a few times. The chain couples TRBV11-2 to TRBJ2-2; D remains unclear. Germline loops: CDR1 SGHAT, CDR2 FQNNGV. Trimming pared 0 bases from V and 5 bases from J, leaving 4 bases between. This CDR3 spans 13 amino acids. The CDR3 DNA reads as TGTGCCAGCAGCTTAGATTCGACCGGGGAGCTGTTTTTT. Protein: CASSLDSTGELFF.

This clone came up a few times. The chain combines TRBV9 with TRBJ1-3; D perhaps matches TRBD1 (6 bases). The CDR3 runs 16 residues. CDR1 and CDR2 from the germline V gene are SGDLS and YYNGEE. Trimming pared 7 bases from V and 0 bases from J, leaving 17 bases between. CDR3 in DNA: TGTGCCAGCGGGAAGACAGGTCTCAACTCTGGAAACACCATATATTTT. Protein product: CASGKTGLNSGNTIYF.

The rearrangement links TRBV5-1 to TRBJ2-2; D call uncertain. Trimming left V 0 bases short and J 0 bases short, with 6 bases between. CDR1 SGHRS and CDR2 YFSETQ come from the germline V gene. The CDR3 totals 15 residues. CDR3 nucleotide sequence: TGCGCCAGCAGCTTGGGAGACACGAACACCGGGGAGCTGTTTTTT. Protein: CASSLGDTNTGELFF. Complete variable domain (other parts from reference TRBV5-1 and TRBJ2-2): KAGVTQTPRYLIKTRGQQVTLSCSPISGHRSVSWYQQTPGQGLQFLFEYFSETQRNKGNFPGRFSGRQFSNSRSEMNVSTLELGDSALYLCASSLGDTNTGELFFGEGSRLTVL.

This clone was counted a few times. This chain connects TRBV10-3 to TRBJ1-2; maybe TRBD1 (5 bases). The germline CDR1 and CDR2 sequences are ENHRY and SYGVKD. CDR3 length equals 11 residues. V lost 11 bases and J lost 2, with 9 bases in between. This chain's CDR3 is CASGGNYGYTF. CDR3 sequence (DNA): TGTGCCTCGGGGGGAAACTATGGCTACACCTTC.

This clone was counted between two and nine times. The gene calls are TRBV5-4 and TRBJ1-1, with a tentative D call TRBD1 (5 bases). The germline CDR1 and CDR2 sequences are SGHNT and YYREEE (reference sequence). V shed 0 bases and J shed 3 bases, with 9 bases lying between them. There are 14 residues in the CDR3. The CDR3: CASSLEPRDTEAFF. In nucleotides, the CDR3 is TGTGCCAGCAGCTTGGAGCCCAGGGACACTGAAGCTTTCTTT. Using reference TRBV5-4 and TRBJ1-1 for the parts outside the CDR3, the full variable domain is ETGVTQSPTHLIKTRGQQVTLRCSSQSGHNTVSWYQQALGQGPQFIFQYYREEENGRGNFPPRFSGLQFPNYSSELNVNALELDDSALYLCASSLEPRDTEAFFGQGTRLTVV.

This clone was seen only a few times. The J gene is TRBJ2-7, the V gene TRBV5-1; tentative D call: TRBD1 (8 bases). The ends were cut back, 4 bases at V and 4 bases at J, with 15 bases in the middle. The CDR3 runs to 14 residues. Germline CDR1 is SGHRS and CDR2 is YFSETQ. The CDR3 sequence: CASSPDREGYEQYF. DNA of the CDR3: TGCGCCAGCAGCCCGGACAGGGAGGGTTACGAGCAGTACTTC.

The sample holds a few counts of this clone. This chain uses TRBV2 with TRBJ1-5; 8 nucleotides agree with TRBD1. The germline gives CDR1 SNHLY, CDR2 FYNNEI. This CDR3 contains 16 residues. J was trimmed by 7 bases and V by 6 bases; bases with no gene match: 14. The CDR3 sequence is CASRGRQGLSGQPQHF. The CDR3, as DNA: TGTGCCAGCAGAGGCCGACAGGGGTTAAGCGGGCAGCCCCAGCATTTT.

The genes are TRBV15 and TRBJ2-7, with 12 nucleotides matching TRBD1. Germline V gene lookup returns CDR1 LNHNV and CDR2 YYDKDF (reference sequence). J was trimmed by 4 bases and V by 0 bases; bases with no gene match: 10. The CDR3 is made up of 18 amino acids. This CDR3 reads CATSRDQFGTGGLYEQYF. CDR3 in DNA: TGTGCCACCAGCAGAGATCAGTTCGGGACAGGGGGCTTATACGAGCAGTACTTC.

This clone has a handful of counts. This rearrangement joins TRBV2 to TRBJ1-2; 8 bases agree with TRBD1. V was pared by 4 bases and J by 8 bases, with 3 bases of the junction left unmatched. CDR3 length: 12 residues. Germline V CDR1 and CDR2: SNHLY, FYNNEI. The CDR3 region has the DNA TGTGCCAGCAGTGCAGGGGGCGCAGGCTACACCTTC. Its translation is CASSAGGAGYTF.

The sample holds a few counts of this clone. The genes are TRBV15 and TRBJ2-1; tentative D call: TRBD1 (5 bases). Trimming stripped 0 bases from V and 10 bases from J, with 10 bases between. CDR1 and CDR2 from the germline V gene are LNHNV and YYDKDF (reference sequence). This CDR3 contains 13 residues. CDR3 amino acids: CATSRDHWGEQFF. Written as DNA, the CDR3 is TGTGCCACCAGCAGAGATCACTGGGGCGAGCAGTTCTTC.

In its sample, this clone was seen a few times. The V call is TRBV5-1, the J call TRBJ2-1; 9 nucleotides agree with TRBD1. V lost 1 base to trimming and J lost 3 bases; unmatched junction nucleotides: 5. The CDR3 consists of 16 residues. Germline V gene sequence: CDR1 SGHRS, CDR2 YFSETQ. The CDR3 reads CASSLIWDRDYNEQFF. The CDR3 bases are TGCGCCAGCAGCTTGATATGGGACAGGGACTACAATGAGCAGTTCTTC.